The clone carrying this TCR beta chain was observed a handful of times. This table comes from immunoSEQ multiplex PCR, and its TCRdb copy is limited to in-frame clones, with some not included. The sample contains about 100,000 clones, 96% of which appear only once. The length of the CDR3 is 15 residues. V gave up 0 bases and J gave up 4 bases, with 13 bases separating them. CDR1 and CDR2 (germline): SGDLS, YYNGEE. The data are from a study of technical replicates of blood from several donors. The sample comprised T cells isolated from PBMCs. This receptor was identified in a human donor in good health. The J gene is TRBJ1-1, the V gene TRBV9; no definite D call. CDR3 in DNA: TGTGCCAGCAGCGTAGTCGTCTTGGGAGTCACTGAAGCTTTCTTT. Protein product: CASSVVVLGVTEAFF.